This T cell receptor (beta chain) was found in a study of cytomegalovirus exposure and HLA in healthy donors. As to this clone: An end of the junction differs from the germline gene, which may be a read error.

Profiling relied on immunoSEQ multiplex PCR, and the TCRdb table lists in-frame clones only, not all of them. This sample has 130,000 or so clones, with roughly 89% found just once. The germline CDR1 and CDR2 sequences are SGDLS and YYNGEE. The CDR3 is 14 amino acids. The genes are TRBV9 and TRBJ1-1; 7 bases align to TRBD1. Sequenced: PBMCs. The receptor was isolated from a woman aged 18-29 years in good health and CMV-seronegative. This chain's CDR3 is CASSVAQGNSEAFF. CDR3 DNA: TGTGCCAGCAGCGTAGCACAGGGGAACTCTGAAGCTTTCTTT.